The clone carrying this TCR beta chain was found once. The sample originates from a study of blood T cells in healthy people across ages. At least 5 micrograms of total RNA were extracted per sample. The CDR3 runs 15 residues. Per the germline V gene, CDR1 is MGHDK and CDR2 is SYGVNS. J was trimmed by 3 bases and V by 6 bases; bases with no gene match: 11. Primed by a sample-barcoded 5' primer and a J-beta primer mix, a second PCR proceeded for about 6 to 11 cycles. Every molecule of cDNA carried a tag from a template-switch adaptor with 12 random nucleotides. TCRdb passed the 5' RACE reads through MiXCR, listing each CDR3 protein once. This table has approximately 600,000 distinct CDR3 sequences, roughly 53% appearing once.

The TCR sequence derives from a man aged 55-75 years in good health. This sequence joins TRBV25-1 and TRBJ2-7; 7 positions match TRBD1. Sequencing used blood. The CDR3 DNA reads TGTGCCAGCAGAGGCCCTAAGGGGGCTAACTACGAGCAGTACTTC. Protein sequence: CASRGPKGANYEQYF.